This record concerns one T cell receptor beta chain sequence. Its antigen target is currently unknown. Base quality data are lacking; no much larger clone is found one base away. This entry comes from a study of blood T cell repertoires in COVID-19 (dated by TCRdb to 2019 to 2021). Looking at the study overall: Samples from collaborators originated in the United States, Italy and Spain and spanned both the acute and convalescent phases of COVID-19. The prospective study material was composed of cDNA or gDNA derived from T cells, B-cell-depleted T cells, or PBMCs. The dataset comprised deeply sampled blood TCRbeta repertoires from subjects exposed to, actively infected with, or recovered from COVID-19. The repertoires were released in a freely available public database intended as a resource for research on the immune response to SARS-CoV-2. Samples were obtained from the ongoing ImmuneRACE study (first 160 participants) and from over 1,000 subjects provided by 6 global collaborators. A de-identified subject ID, COVID-19 status, age in years and sex were almost always included in the sample metadata. HLA class I and class II types, where available, came from metadata supplied by the sample provider rather than from assay-based typing.

The immunoSEQ Assay, a bias-controlled multiplex PCR, was used to amplify TCRbeta CDR3 regions from genomic DNA. On the study's bioinformatics: Within the assay, amplification of reference gene primers was used to estimate how many nucleated cells each sample contained. To quantify the absolute abundance of each unique TCRbeta CDR3 rearrangement, sequence reads were collapsed and filtered. Productive Simpson clonality was computed per sample as the square root of Simpson's diversity index over productive rearrangements. The table comes from immuneACCESS by way of TCRdb, which keeps in-frame sequences with V and J called. Part of the clones is missing from these tables; in studies checked, under half for an unresolved V gene and the rest for unknown reasons. Clonal size and the V and J genes are those of that table, whereas D and trimming came from the DNA. The sample table holds more than 100,000 clones, of which 84% were seen once. Of the sample, about 1.3% is held by the ten largest clones.

Whole blood was collected in K2EDTA tubes by collaborating institutions according to the institutions' own protocols. For TCRbeta analysis, collaborators shipped samples in one of three forms: frozen whole blood, isolated PBMCs, or DNA extracted from either of those sample types. What the study reported, not specific to this receptor: Clinical and demographic metadata were provided uncurated, with the amount varying by source and participant.

Including the terminal cysteine and phenylalanine, the CDR3 comprises 15 residues. The retained sequence is limited to the CDR3, 45 bases, with the frame set at the first base. The V end loses 5 bases and the J end loses 0 bases, and a stretch of 11 bases separates them. Via the germline V gene (reference sequence), CDR1 is LNHNV and CDR2 YYDKDF. This receptor was taken from a man in his 60s with acute or convalescent COVID-19. Sequencing input: peripheral blood. Here the chain combines TRBV15 and TRBJ1-3; a weak D assignment points to TRBD1 (5 bases agree). Here the CDR3 is given as CATSENRYSGNTIYF. The DNA sequence is given as TGTGCCACCAGCGAAAACAGGTACTCTGGAAACACCATATATTTT.